The T cell receptor (beta chain) described here comes from a study of blood T cell repertoires in COVID-19. Study-level information: The United States, Italy and Spain provided the acute and convalescent COVID-19 samples.

CDR1 is SGHRS and CDR2 is YFSETQ in the germline V gene. This CDR3 region has 13 residues. The V and J ends lost 2 bases and 6 bases respectively, with 8 bases between them. The protocol was immunoSEQ multiplex PCR, while the TCRdb copy is restricted to in-frame clones and leaves out a portion. The table has 70,000 or so clones, 80% seen once. Seattle's enrolled individuals joined amid active infection and were then monitored longitudinally. The source is a man between 50 and 59 years old with COVID-19, enrolled during active disease. This chain links TRBV5-1 with TRBJ1-4; possible D gene TRBD1, 6 bases. Input material: peripheral blood. The CDR3: CASSLGGDEKLFF. The DNA of the CDR3 is TGCGCCAGCAGCTTAGGGGGGGATGAAAAACTGTTTTTT.